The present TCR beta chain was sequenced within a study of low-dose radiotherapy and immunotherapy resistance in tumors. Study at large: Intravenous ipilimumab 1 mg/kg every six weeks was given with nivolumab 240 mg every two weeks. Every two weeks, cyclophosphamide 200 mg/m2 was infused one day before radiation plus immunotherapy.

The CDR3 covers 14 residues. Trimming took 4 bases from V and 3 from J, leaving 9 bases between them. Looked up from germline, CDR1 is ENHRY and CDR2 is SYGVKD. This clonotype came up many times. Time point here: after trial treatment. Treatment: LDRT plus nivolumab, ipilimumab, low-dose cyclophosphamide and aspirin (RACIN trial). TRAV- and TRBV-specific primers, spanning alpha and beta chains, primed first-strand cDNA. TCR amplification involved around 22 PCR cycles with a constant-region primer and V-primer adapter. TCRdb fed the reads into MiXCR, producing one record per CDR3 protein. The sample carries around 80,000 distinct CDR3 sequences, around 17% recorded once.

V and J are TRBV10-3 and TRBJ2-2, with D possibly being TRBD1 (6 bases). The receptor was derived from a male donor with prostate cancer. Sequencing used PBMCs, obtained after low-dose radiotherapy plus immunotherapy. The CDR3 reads CAISVGQYTGELFF. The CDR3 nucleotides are TGTGCCATCAGTGTTGGACAGTACACCGGGGAGCTGTTTTTT.